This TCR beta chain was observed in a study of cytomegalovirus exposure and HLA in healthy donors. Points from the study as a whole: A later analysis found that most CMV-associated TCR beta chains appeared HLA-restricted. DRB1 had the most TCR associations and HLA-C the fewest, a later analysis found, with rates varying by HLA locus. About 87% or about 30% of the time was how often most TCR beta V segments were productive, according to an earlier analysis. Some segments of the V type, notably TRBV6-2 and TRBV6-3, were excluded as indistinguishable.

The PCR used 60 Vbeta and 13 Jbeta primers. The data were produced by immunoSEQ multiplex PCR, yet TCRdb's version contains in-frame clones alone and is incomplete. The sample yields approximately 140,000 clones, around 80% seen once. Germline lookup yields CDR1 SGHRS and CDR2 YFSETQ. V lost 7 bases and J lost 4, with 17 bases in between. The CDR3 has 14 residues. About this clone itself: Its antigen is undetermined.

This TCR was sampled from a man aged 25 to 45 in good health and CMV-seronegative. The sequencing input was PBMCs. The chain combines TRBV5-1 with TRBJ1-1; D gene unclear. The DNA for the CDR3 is TGCGCCAGCCGCCTGGTCGGGTATGGCACTGAAGCTTTCTTT. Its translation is CASRLVGYGTEAFF. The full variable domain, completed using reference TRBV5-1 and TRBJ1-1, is KAGVTQTPRYLIKTRGQQVTLSCSPISGHRSVSWYQQTPGQGLQFLFEYFSETQRNKGNFPGRFSGRQFSNSRSEMNVSTLELGDSALYLCASRLVGYGTEAFFGQGTRLTVV.